The clone carrying this TCR beta chain was picked up a small number of times. The data were obtained in a study of identical twins. Germline loops: CDR1 ENHRY, CDR2 SYGVKD. The V gene lost 11 bases and the J gene lost 3 bases, with 11 bases spanning the gap. The CDR3 runs to 11 residues. It was template switching that added a universal primer site, and there were unique molecular identifiers on the cDNA. TCRdb passed the 5' RACE reads through MiXCR, listing each CDR3 protein once. The sample has some 240,000 distinct CDR3 sequences; about 8.9% are singletons. Another study also made use of these data, one on yellow fever vaccine responses in identical twins. That study adds: Twins' vaccine T cell response reportedly gave the appearance of partial convergence and partial personalization.

The chain carries TRBV10-3 and TRBJ2-7, with D tentatively TRBD1 (5 bases). This TCR was recovered from a woman aged 18 to 35 in good health. The sample comprised CD8+ T cells sorted from blood. The CDR3 loop is CAVKDSYEQYF. CDR3 in DNA: TGTGCCGTCAAAGACAGCTACGAGCAGTACTTC.